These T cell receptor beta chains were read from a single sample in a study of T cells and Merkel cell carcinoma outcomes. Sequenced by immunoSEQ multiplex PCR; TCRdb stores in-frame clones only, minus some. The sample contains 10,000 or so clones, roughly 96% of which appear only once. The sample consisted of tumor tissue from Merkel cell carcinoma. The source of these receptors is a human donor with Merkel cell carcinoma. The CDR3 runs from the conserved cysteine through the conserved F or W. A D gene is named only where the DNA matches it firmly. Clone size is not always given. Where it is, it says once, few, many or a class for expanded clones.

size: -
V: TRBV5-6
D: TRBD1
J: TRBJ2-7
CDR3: CASSLFTGAYEQYF
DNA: TGTGCCAGCAGCTTGTTTACAGGGGCGTACGAGCAGTACTTC

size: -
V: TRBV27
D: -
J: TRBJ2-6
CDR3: CASGRPTLSGANVLTF
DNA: TGTGCCAGCGGAAGGCCTACCCTCTCTGGGGCCAACGTCCTGACTTTC

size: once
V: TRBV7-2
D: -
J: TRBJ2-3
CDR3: CASSFSLTQYF
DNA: TGTGCCAGCAGCTTTTCCCTTACGCAGTATTTT

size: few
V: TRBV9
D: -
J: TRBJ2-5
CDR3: CASSVPGETQYF
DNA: TGTGCCAGCAGCGTCCCCGGGGAGACCCAGTACTTC

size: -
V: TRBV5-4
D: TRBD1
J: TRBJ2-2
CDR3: CASSLGWDRGSGELFF
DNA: TGTGCCAGCAGCTTGGGATGGGACAGGGGGTCCGGGGAGCTGTTTTTT

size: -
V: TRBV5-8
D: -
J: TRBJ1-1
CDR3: CASSPGITDTEAFF
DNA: TGTGCCAGCAGCCCCGGGATTACTGACACTGAAGCTTTCTTT

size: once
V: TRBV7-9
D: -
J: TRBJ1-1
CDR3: CASSLLARGNTEAFF
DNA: TGTGCCAGCAGCTTATTAGCTCGGGGGAACACTGAAGCTTTCTTT

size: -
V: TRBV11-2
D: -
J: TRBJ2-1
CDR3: CASSLKLGPAGQEQFF
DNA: TGTGCCAGCAGCTTAAAATTAGGTCCTGCGGGACAGGAGCAGTTCTTC

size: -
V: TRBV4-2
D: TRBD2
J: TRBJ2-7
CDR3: CASSQEGGLAGYYEQYF
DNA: TGTGCCAGCAGCCAAGAGGGCGGACTAGCGGGATACTACGAGCAGTACTTC

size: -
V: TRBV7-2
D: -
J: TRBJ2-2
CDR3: CASSSGLNTGELFF
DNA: TGTGCCAGCAGCTCCGGGTTGAACACCGGGGAGCTGTTTTTT

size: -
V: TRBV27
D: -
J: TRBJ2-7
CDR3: CASSLGLGAGEQYF
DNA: TGTGCCAGCAGTTTGGGTTTGGGGGCGGGCGAGCAGTACTTC

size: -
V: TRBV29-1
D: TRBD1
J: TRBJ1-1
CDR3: CSASGTGRKAFF
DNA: TGCAGCGCATCCGGGACAGGGAGGAAAGCTTTCTTT

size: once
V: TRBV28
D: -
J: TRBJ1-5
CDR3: CASSRSRVGQPQHF
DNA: TGTGCCAGCAGTAGGTCCAGGGTGGGGCAGCCCCAGCATTTT

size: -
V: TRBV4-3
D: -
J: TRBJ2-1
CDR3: CASSQEWNEQFF
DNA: TGCGCCAGCAGCCAAGAATGGAATGAGCAGTTCTTC

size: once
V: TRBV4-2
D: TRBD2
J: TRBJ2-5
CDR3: CASSQGGASGSRETQYF
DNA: TGTGCCAGCAGCCAAGGGGGGGCTAGCGGGAGCCGGGAGACCCAGTACTTC

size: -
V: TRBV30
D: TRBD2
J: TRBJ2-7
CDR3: CAWSVTGGLEQYF
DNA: TGTGCCTGGAGTGTAACGGGGGGACTCGAGCAGTACTTC

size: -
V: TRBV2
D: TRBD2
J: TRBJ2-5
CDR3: CASRGTRGETQYF
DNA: TGTGCCAGCAGGGGGACTAGAGGGGAGACCCAGTACTTC

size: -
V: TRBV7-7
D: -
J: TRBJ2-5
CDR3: CASSLLGHSQETQYF
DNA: TGTGCTAGCAGCTTATTGGGACATTCCCAAGAGACCCAGTACTTC

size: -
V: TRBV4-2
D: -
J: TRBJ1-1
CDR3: CASSLGTQRGTEAFF
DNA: TGTGCCAGCAGCCTAGGGACACAGAGAGGCACTGAAGCTTTCTTT

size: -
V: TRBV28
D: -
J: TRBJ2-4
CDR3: CASTSEVNIQYF
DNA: TGTGCCAGCACGTCCGAGGTGAACATTCAGTACTTC